The 16 T cell receptor beta chains presented below share a single source sample, sequenced in a study of T-cell reconstitution after alpha-beta-depleted transplantation in children. Construction of the TCRbeta library involved unique molecular identifiers. TCRdb fed the PCR reads into MiXCR, producing one record per CDR3 protein. The table has roughly 400,000 distinct CDR3 sequences, just over 20% seen once. The sample in question was PBMCs from the stem cell graft donor, obtained from the stem cell graft. The receptor source for this set is a human donor who donated a stem cell graft to a child with acute myeloid leukemia.

This chain joins TRBV7-6 and TRBJ1-6; D ambiguous. The germline V and J ends were trimmed by 5 bases and 10 bases, with 18 bases remaining between them. The CDR3 contains 15 residues. Germline CDR1 SGHVS, CDR2 FNYEAQ. For the CDR3, the DNA is TGTGCCAGCAGCCCGACGGGCCACGGTCGATCACCCCTCCACTTT. Encoded protein: CASSPTGHGRSPLHF.

This clonotype was observed a few times. The V and J genes are TRBV20-1 and TRBJ1-5; TRBD1 matches 7 bases. CDR3 length: 16 amino acids. CDR1 is DFQATT and CDR2 is SNEGSKA in the germline V gene (reference sequence). V shed 6 bases and J 0 bases; nucleotides not matched to a gene: 11. The CDR3 coding sequence is TGCAGTGCCCAAGGAGGAGGGGGCGTTAGCAATCAGCCCCAGCATTTT. It encodes CSAQGGGGVSNQPQHF.

This clonotype showed up just a few times. The CDR3 here is CASSSGQRRYEQYF. In DNA, the CDR3 is TGCGCCAGCAGCTCGGGACAGCGACGCTACGAGCAGTACTTC. The chain couples TRBV5-1 to TRBJ2-7; 7 bases map to TRBD1. V shed 3 bases and J 3 bases; nucleotides not matched to a gene: 6. This CDR3 is built from 14 residues. The germline V gene has CDR1 SGHRS and CDR2 YFSETQ.

This clonotype was seen once. This chain uses TRBV5-5 with TRBJ2-5; 9 nucleotides line up with TRBD2. The CDR3 has 15 amino acids. V lost 2 bases and J lost 2; bases outside the gene matches: 4. CDR1 SGHKS and CDR2 YYEKEE come from the germline V gene (reference sequence). CDR3 protein: CASSFASGIQETQYF. Written as DNA, the CDR3 is TGTGCCAGCAGCTTCGCTAGCGGGATACAAGAGACCCAGTACTTC.

This clonotype was counted only a few times. The chain couples TRBV7-2 to TRBJ2-7; 7 bases match TRBD2. J gave up 2 bases and V 2 bases, and 9 bases lay outside the gene matches. The CDR3 is 16 residues long. In germline, CDR1 is SGHTA, CDR2 FQGNSA. For the CDR3, the DNA is TGTGCCAGCAGCTTAAGGGCTAGCGGACTAACCTACGAGCAGTACTTC. Residues: CASSLRASGLTYEQYF.

This clonotype was detected many times. This rearrangement joins TRBV28 to TRBJ2-1; 10 positions match TRBD2. CDR1 MDHEN and CDR2 SYDVKM come from the germline V gene. The CDR3 extends over 14 amino acids. Unmatched junction bases numbered 10, after V lost 7 bases and J lost 10 bases. The CDR3 is CASTSTSGQSEQFF. CDR3 sequence (DNA): TGTGCCAGCACCTCGACTAGCGGGCAGTCCGAGCAGTTCTTC.

This clonotype has more than one count but fewer than ten. V is TRBV12-3 or TRBV12-4 and J is TRBJ2-1, with 7 bases aligning to TRBD1. CDR3 length: 15 residues. V trimming: 3 bases; J trimming: 7 bases; junction bases outside the gene matches: 9. CDR3 nucleotides: TGTGCCAGCAGTTTGCAACTCGACAGGGCGAATGAGCAGTTCTTC. Translation: CASSLQLDRANEQFF.

This clonotype was counted at least ten times. V is TRBV12-3 or TRBV12-4 and J is TRBJ2-7, with D unresolved. This CDR3 spans 13 amino acids. V was clipped by 5 bases and J by 2 bases, with 10 bases between them. Here the CDR3 reads CASSRSEPYEQYF. Written as DNA, the CDR3 is TGTGCCAGCAGTAGGTCAGAACCCTACGAGCAGTACTTC.

This clonotype was recorded many times. The rearrangement joins TRBV20-1 to TRBJ2-1, with D uncertain. CDR3 length equals 12 residues. Looked up from germline, CDR1 is DFQATT and CDR2 is SNEGSKA (reference sequence). V was shortened by 5 bases and J by 5 bases, with 10 bases between the two germline ends. CDR3 bases: TGCAGTGCTTACCACTCGCACAATGAGCAGTTCTTC. This sequence encodes CSAYHSHNEQFF.

This clonotype was observed a few times. The chain carries TRBV5-1 and TRBJ2-1, with 11 bases lining up with TRBD2. Germline trimming cut 4 bases from V and 8 bases from J; bases unmatched to any gene: 8. The germline gives CDR1 SGHRS, CDR2 YFSETQ. This CDR3 is built from 15 residues. CDR3: CASSPGPSGRYEQFF. CDR3 DNA sequence: TGCGCCAGCAGCCCCGGCCCTAGCGGGAGGTATGAGCAGTTCTTC. The whole variable domain, filled in from reference TRBV5-1 and TRBJ2-1, reads KAGVTQTPRYLIKTRGQQVTLSCSPISGHRSVSWYQQTPGQGLQFLFEYFSETQRNKGNFPGRFSGRQFSNSRSEMNVSTLELGDSALYLCASSPGPSGRYEQFFGPGTRLTVL.

V is TRBV5-1 and J is TRBJ2-2, with 8 nucleotides matching TRBD2. Germline CDR1 SGHRS, CDR2 YFSETQ. The V segment lost 4 bases and the J segment 2 bases; nucleotides outside the gene matches: 7. The CDR3 spans 16 residues. The CDR3 DNA reads TGCGCCAGCAGCCGGGAACGGGAGGGAAACACCGGGGAGCTGTTTTTT. Its protein is CASSREREGNTGELFF.

The CDR3 sequence: CASGLEEALEQYF. For the CDR3, the DNA is TGTGCTAGTGGTTTAGAGGAGGCCCTCGAGCAGTACTTC. The chain carries TRBV12-5 and TRBJ2-7; D might be TRBD2 (5 bases). With 3 bases removed from V and 6 bases from J, the gap between germline ends came to 12 bases. The CDR3 runs to 13 residues. Germline CDR1 and CDR2: LGHNT and FRNRAP.

At least ten counts were recorded for this clonotype. J is TRBJ2-3 and V is TRBV20-1, with 8 positions matching TRBD2. This CDR3 has 14 residues. Trimming cost V 6 bases and J 2 bases; bases outside gene matches: 7. Germline CDR1 DFQATT, CDR2 SNEGSKA (reference sequence). The CDR3 sequence is CSASGTSFTDTQYF. The CDR3 coding sequence is TGCAGTGCCAGCGGGACTAGTTTCACAGATACGCAGTATTTT.

This clonotype was recorded a few times. J is TRBJ2-7 and V is TRBV2; D is perhaps TRBD2 (6 bases). There are 13 residues in the CDR3. CDR1 and CDR2 from the germline V gene are SNHLY and FYNNEI. With 6 bases removed from V and 2 bases from J, the gap between germline ends came to 11 bases. The CDR3 reads CASRVADTYEQYF. In DNA, the CDR3 is TGTGCCAGCAGAGTAGCGGATACCTACGAGCAGTACTTC.

On this clonotype: Since the CDR3 does not end with the conserved phenylalanine or tryptophan, this likely comes from a read error. It is unclear where the CDR3 begins or ends on the DNA, so no DNA is shown, and the CDR3 is as TCRdb lists it. The rearrangement joins TRBV6-1 to TRBJ2-1; whether TRBD1, the table's D call, matches the DNA was not checked. Germline V CDR1 and CDR2: MNHNS, SASEGT. Termini included, the CDR3 measures 12 amino acids. CDR3: CASSARLTDRGL.

The sample holds a few counts of this clonotype. The V and J genes are TRBV28 and TRBJ2-1; TRBD1 agrees at 10 bases. This CDR3 comprises 16 residues. Germline CDR1 and CDR2: MDHEN and SYDVKM. With 5 bases clipped from V and 3 bases from J, the junction kept 7 bases outside the gene matches. The CDR3 region is CASSPRTGGYYNEQFF. The CDR3, as DNA: TGTGCCAGCAGTCCTCGGACAGGGGGATACTACAATGAGCAGTTCTTC. Full variable domain (missing parts from reference TRBV28 and TRBJ2-1): DVKVTQSSRYLVKRTGEKVFLECVQDMDHENMFWYRQDPGLGLRLIYFSYDVKMKEKGDIPEGYSVSREKKERFSLILESASTNQTSMYLCASSPRTGGYYNEQFFGPGTRLTVL.